This TCR beta chain was profiled in a study of regulatory T cells in long-lasting Graves disease. Indicated time point: newly diagnosed GD, antithyroid drugs for less than 3 months. TCR sequences were obtained from RNA taken from PBMCs. The authors built TCR beta libraries using iRepertoire HTBI primers and Arm-PCR of CDR3 regions. TCRdb itself ran the multiplex PCR reads through MiXCR, one entry per CDR3 protein. The data hold over 450,000 distinct CDR3 sequences, with more than 10% observed a single time. This clonotype was counted many times. The CDR3 consists of 13 residues. The germline V gene encodes CDR1 SNHLY and CDR2 FYNNEI. This sample was also put to use in a study of T cells in Graves' hyperthyroidism and ophthalmopathy. That paper states: Across 18 months, stable Graves' hyperthyroidism was marked by no progression to ophthalmopathy. The HTBI primer set drove a first-round RT-PCR of the TCR CDR3.

This specimen was peripheral blood mononuclear cells (PBMCs), taken at new diagnosis, from a patient treated with antithyroid drugs. The J gene is TRBJ2-7, the V gene TRBV2; the match to TRBD1 covers 8 bases. The TCR sequence derives from a woman in her 30s with Graves disease. The CDR3 is CATTRDRSHEQYF. Here the CDR3 DNA reads TGTGCTACCACCCGGGACAGGTCCCACGAGCAGTACTTC.